The following is a T cell receptor beta chain sequence with its context. Its antigen is undetermined. Unique molecular identifiers were present in the TCR beta cDNA libraries. Yield was 500,000 to 600,000 cDNA molecules from around 0.96 to 9.9 million T cells. TCRdb called the PCR reads again in MiXCR, with one record for every CDR3 protein. The sample holds 750,000 to 900,000 distinct CDR3 sequences; approximately 44% are singletons and the top ten take roughly 5%. V lost 0 bases and J lost 2; bases outside the gene matches: 5. This CDR3 spans 16 amino acids. Per germline, CDR1 MNHEY and CDR2 SVGAGI. These data come from a study of post-analysis software for immune sequencing data. Study findings and constraints: Relative to controls, patients had about 5 TRBV segments at higher frequency, with TRBV5-6, TRBV5-1 and TRBV20-1 among these.

The V call is TRBV6-5, the J call TRBJ1-2; 8 positions agree with TRBD1. The source is a girl between 5 and 17 years old with multiple sclerosis. The sample was blood. The CDR3 DNA follows: TGTGCCAGCAGTTACTCGATGGGGACAGGAAACTATGGCTACACCTTC. Protein: CASSYSMGTGNYGYTF.